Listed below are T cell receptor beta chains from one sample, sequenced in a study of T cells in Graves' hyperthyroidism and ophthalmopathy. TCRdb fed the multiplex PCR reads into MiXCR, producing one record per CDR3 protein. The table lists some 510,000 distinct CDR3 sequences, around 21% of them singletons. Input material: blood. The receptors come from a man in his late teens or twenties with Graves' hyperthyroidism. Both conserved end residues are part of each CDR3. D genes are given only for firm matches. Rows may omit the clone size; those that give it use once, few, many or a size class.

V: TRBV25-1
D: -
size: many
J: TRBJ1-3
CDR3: CASSFGGTGNTIYF
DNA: TGTGCCAGCAGTTTCGGGGGCACTGGAAACACCATATATTTT

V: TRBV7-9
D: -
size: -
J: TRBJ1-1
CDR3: CASSPRGAKTTEAFF
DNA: TGTGCCAGCAGCCCCCGGGGGGCGAAGACCACTGAAGCTTTCTTT

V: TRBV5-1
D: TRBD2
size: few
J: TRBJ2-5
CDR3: CASRPGLAGGQETQYF
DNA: TGCGCCAGCAGACCCGGACTAGCGGGGGGGCAAGAGACCCAGTACTTC

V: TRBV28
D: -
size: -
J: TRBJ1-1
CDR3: CASSEIGTRDEAFF
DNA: TGTGCCAGCAGTGAAATAGGGACTCGTGATGAAGCTTTCTTT

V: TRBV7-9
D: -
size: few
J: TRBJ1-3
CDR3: CASSLPSPSGNTIYF
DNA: TGTGCCAGCAGCTTACCCAGCCCCTCTGGAAACACCATATATTTT

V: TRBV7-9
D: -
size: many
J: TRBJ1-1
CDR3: CASSRYTEAFF
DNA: TGTGCCAGCAGCCGATACACTGAAGCTTTCTTT

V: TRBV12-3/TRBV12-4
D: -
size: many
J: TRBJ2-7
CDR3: CASSLADGGPFYEQYF
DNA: TGTGCCAGCAGTTTAGCTGACGGGGGGCCTTTCTACGAGCAGTACTTC

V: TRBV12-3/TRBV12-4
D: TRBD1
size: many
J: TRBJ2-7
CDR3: CASRLAQGAYEQYF
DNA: TGTGCCAGCAGACTTGCACAGGGGGCCTACGAGCAGTACTTC

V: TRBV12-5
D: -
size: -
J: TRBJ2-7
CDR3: CASGPGVWQDYEQYF
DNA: TGTGCTAGTGGTCCCGGCGTGTGGCAAGACTACGAGCAGTACTTC

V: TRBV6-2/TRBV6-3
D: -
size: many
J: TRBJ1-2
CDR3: CASADGGGVSGYTF
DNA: TGTGCCAGTGCTGACGGAGGAGGAGTGAGTGGCTACACCTTC

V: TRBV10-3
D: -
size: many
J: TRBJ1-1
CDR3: CAIRATGQMNTEAFF
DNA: TGTGCCATCAGGGCGACCGGACAAATGAACACTGAAGCTTTCTTT

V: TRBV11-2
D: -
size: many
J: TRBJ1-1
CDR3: CASSLEGVWGTMNTEAFF
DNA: TGTGCCAGCAGCTTAGAGGGAGTTTGGGGGACAATGAACACTGAAGCTTTCTTT

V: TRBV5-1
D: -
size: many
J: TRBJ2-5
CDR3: CASSPSRQTQYF
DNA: TGCGCCAGCAGCCCGTCTAGGCAGACCCAGTACTTC

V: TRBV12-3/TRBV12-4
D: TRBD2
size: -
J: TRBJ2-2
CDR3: CASSFSGGAKGELFF
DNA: TGTGCCAGCAGTTTTAGCGGGGGGGCGAAAGGGGAGCTGTTTTTT

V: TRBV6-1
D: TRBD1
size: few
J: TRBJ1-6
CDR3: CASRTGGSSPLHF
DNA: TGTGCCAGCAGGACAGGGGGCAGTTCACCCCTCCACTTT

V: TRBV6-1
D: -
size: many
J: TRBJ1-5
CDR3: CASSGPNWDQPQHF
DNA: TGTGCCAGCAGTGGGCCGAACTGGGATCAGCCCCAGCATTTT

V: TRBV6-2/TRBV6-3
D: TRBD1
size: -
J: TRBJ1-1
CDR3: CASSYRDRGPNTEAFF
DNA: TGTGCCAGCAGTTACCGGGACAGGGGGCCGAACACTGAAGCTTTCTTT

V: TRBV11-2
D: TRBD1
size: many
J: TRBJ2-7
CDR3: CASSSPDRGPMLYF
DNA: TGTGCCAGCAGCTCCCCGGACAGGGGGCCTATGCTGTACTTC

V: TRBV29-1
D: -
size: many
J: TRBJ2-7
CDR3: CSVEDPVYEQYF
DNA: TGCAGCGTTGAAGATCCCGTTTACGAGCAGTACTTC

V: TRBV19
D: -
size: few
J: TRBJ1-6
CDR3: CASSIRFRGLSSPLHF
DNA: TGTGCCAGTAGTATAAGATTCAGGGGATTGTCATCACCCCTCCACTTT

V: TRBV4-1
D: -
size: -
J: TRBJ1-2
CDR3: CASSQENSHTYTF
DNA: TGCGCCAGCAGCCAAGAAAACTCTCATACCTACACCTTC

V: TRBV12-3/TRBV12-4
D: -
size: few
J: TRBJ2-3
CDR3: CASSLALGEGTDTQYF
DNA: TGTGCCAGCAGTTTAGCGTTGGGGGAGGGCACAGATACGCAGTATTTT